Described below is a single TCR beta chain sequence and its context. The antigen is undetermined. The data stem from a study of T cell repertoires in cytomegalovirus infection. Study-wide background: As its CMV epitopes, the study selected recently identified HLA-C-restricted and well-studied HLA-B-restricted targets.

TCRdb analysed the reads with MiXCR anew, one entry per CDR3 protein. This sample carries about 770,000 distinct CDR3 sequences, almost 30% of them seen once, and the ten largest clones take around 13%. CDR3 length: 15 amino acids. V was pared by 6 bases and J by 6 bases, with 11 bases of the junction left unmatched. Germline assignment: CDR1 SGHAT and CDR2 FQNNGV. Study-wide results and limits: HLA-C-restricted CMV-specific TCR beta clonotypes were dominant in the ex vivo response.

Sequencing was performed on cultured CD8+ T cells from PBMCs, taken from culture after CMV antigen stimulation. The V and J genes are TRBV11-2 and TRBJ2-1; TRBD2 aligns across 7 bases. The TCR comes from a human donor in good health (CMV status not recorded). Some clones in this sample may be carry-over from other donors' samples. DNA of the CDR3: TGTGCCAGCAGACGTAGGGGAGGGTATGGCAATGAGCAGTTCTTC. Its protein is CASRRRGGYGNEQFF.